A selection of T cell receptor beta chains follows, all from one sample in a study of blood T cell dynamics during melanoma immunotherapy. TCRdb's table, derived via immunoSEQ multiplex PCR, lists solely in-frame clones and lacks some. The sample lists about 19,000 clones, around nine tenths occurring once. The input for sequencing was blood, taken from a patient treated with checkpoint blockade. Receptor source: a human donor with melanoma. Each CDR3 is given with its conserved first and last residue. D genes are given only for firm matches. Size tells how often a clone was seen (once, few, many) or the class of an expanded clone, and some rows leave it out.

CDR3: CASTPRAGARTEAFF
DNA: TGTGCCAGCACGCCCCGGGCGGGAGCCCGCACTGAAGCTTTCTTT
D: NA
size: NA
V: TRBV27
J: TRBJ1-1

CDR3: CASSLVARGYEQYF
DNA: TGTGCCAGCAGCTTAGTGGCCAGGGGGTACGAGCAGTACTTC
D: TRBD1
size: NA
V: TRBV7-2
J: TRBJ2-7

CDR3: CAPPVQGPSPLHF
DNA: TGTGCCCCGCCGGTCCAGGGTCCCTCACCCCTCCACTTT
D: NA
size: NA
V: TRBV19
J: TRBJ1-6

CDR3: CASSIGGTHTEAFF
DNA: TGTGCCAGTAGTATAGGGGGGACACACACTGAAGCTTTCTTT
D: NA
size: NA
V: TRBV19
J: TRBJ1-1

CDR3: CASSLGLAGGADTQYF
DNA: TGTGCCAGCAGCCTCGGCTTAGCGGGAGGGGCAGATACGCAGTATTTT
D: TRBD2
size: NA
V: TRBV13
J: TRBJ2-3

CDR3: CASSPEEGGLLGVLTF
DNA: TGTGCCAGCAGTCCCGAGGAAGGGGGGCTCCTCGGCGTCCTGACTTTC
D: NA
size: NA
V: TRBV6-6
J: TRBJ2-6

CDR3: CASSLVGQGSYEQYF
DNA: TGTGCCAGCAGCTTGGTAGGACAGGGCTCCTACGAGCAGTACTTC
D: TRBD1
size: NA
V: TRBV5-4
J: TRBJ2-7

CDR3: CATSSPDLEIYEQYF
DNA: TGTGCCACCAGCAGCCCGGACCTAGAGATCTACGAGCAGTACTTC
D: NA
size: NA
V: TRBV15
J: TRBJ2-7

CDR3: CASSAVNTEAFF
DNA: TGTGCCAGCAGCGCAGTGAACACTGAAGCTTTCTTT
D: NA
size: NA
V: TRBV28
J: TRBJ1-1

CDR3: CASSLTGFQETQYF
DNA: TGTGCCAGCAGCCTCACAGGTTTCCAAGAGACCCAGTACTTC
D: NA
size: NA
V: TRBV9
J: TRBJ2-5

CDR3: CASRFCPGTGRTEAFF
DNA: TGTGCAAGTCGCTTCTGTCCCGGGACAGGGAGGACTGAAGCTTTCTTT
D: NA
size: NA
V: TRBV12-2
J: TRBJ1-1

CDR3: CATSRGDTPEQYF
DNA: TGTGCCACCAGCAGAGGGGATACTCCCGAGCAGTACTTC
D: NA
size: NA
V: TRBV15
J: TRBJ2-7

CDR3: CASSPAYASAQETQYF
DNA: TGTGCCAGCAGTCCCGCTTATGCTAGCGCCCAAGAGACCCAGTACTTC
D: NA
size: NA
V: TRBV5-5
J: TRBJ2-5

CDR3: CASSRGDSLNYGYTF
DNA: TGTGCCAGCAGCCGAGGGGATTCTCTTAACTATGGCTACACCTTC
D: NA
size: NA
V: TRBV28
J: TRBJ1-2

CDR3: CAISESAGVGGEQYF
DNA: TGTGCCATCAGTGAGTCGGCAGGGGTCGGAGGCGAGCAGTACTTC
D: NA
size: NA
V: TRBV10-3
J: TRBJ2-7

CDR3: CASSPARQPLEQYF
DNA: TGTGCCAGCAGCCCGGCAAGACAGCCGCTCGAGCAGTACTTC
D: NA
size: few
V: TRBV2
J: TRBJ2-7

CDR3: CASSWGLAGGRYEQYF
DNA: TGTGCCAGCAGTTGGGGACTAGCGGGAGGCCGCTACGAGCAGTACTTC
D: TRBD2
size: NA
V: TRBV6-6
J: TRBJ2-7

CDR3: CASSLNRLGGSEKLFF
DNA: TGTGCCAGCAGCTTAAACCGCCTAGGGGGGAGTGAAAAACTGTTTTTT
D: NA
size: NA
V: TRBV11-2
J: TRBJ1-4

CDR3: CASSFSGTFPGRETQYF
DNA: TGTGCCAGCAGTTTCTCCGGGACCTTTCCGGGACGGGAGACCCAGTACTTC
D: NA
size: NA
V: TRBV27
J: TRBJ2-5

CDR3: CATSRQGPGANVLTF
DNA: TGTGCCACCAGCAGACAGGGACCTGGGGCCAACGTCCTGACTTTC
D: NA
size: NA
V: TRBV15
J: TRBJ2-6

CDR3: CASSLQGAATDTQYF
DNA: TGTGCCAGCAGCTTGCAGGGGGCCGCAACAGATACGCAGTATTTT
D: TRBD1
size: NA
V: TRBV7-9
J: TRBJ2-3

CDR3: CASKPGLAPTGELFF
DNA: TGTGCCTCAAAACCGGGACTAGCGCCTACCGGGGAGCTGTTTTTT
D: TRBD2
size: NA
V: TRBV7-6
J: TRBJ2-2

CDR3: CASSLSLDRQETQYF
DNA: TGTGCCAGCAGTTTATCGCTGGACAGACAAGAGACCCAGTACTTC
D: NA
size: NA
V: TRBV27
J: TRBJ2-5

CDR3: CASSELPFQPSRANEQFF
DNA: TGCGCCAGCAGTGAGTTGCCGTTTCAGCCCTCCCGGGCAAATGAGCAGTTCTTC
D: NA
size: NA
V: TRBV10-1
J: TRBJ2-1

CDR3: CASRLAGGGDTQYF
DNA: TGTGCCAGCAGACTAGCGGGAGGGGGGGATACGCAGTATTTT
D: TRBD2
size: once
V: TRBV7-2
J: TRBJ2-3

CDR3: CASSSLAGGTPPDTQYF
DNA: TGCGCCAGCAGCTCTTTAGCGGGAGGCACCCCCCCAGATACGCAGTATTTT
D: TRBD2
size: few
V: TRBV5-1
J: TRBJ2-3

CDR3: CASSRGANTEAFF
DNA: TGTGCCAGCAGCCGGGGAGCGAACACTGAAGCTTTCTTT
D: NA
size: NA
V: TRBV11-3
J: TRBJ1-1

CDR3: CASSIASGTYNEQFF
DNA: TGTGCCAGTAGTATAGCTAGCGGCACTTACAATGAGCAGTTCTTC
D: TRBD2
size: NA
V: TRBV19
J: TRBJ2-1

CDR3: CAISDPTGELFF
DNA: TGTGCCATCAGTGATCCCACCGGGGAGCTGTTTTTT
D: NA
size: few
V: TRBV10-3
J: TRBJ2-2